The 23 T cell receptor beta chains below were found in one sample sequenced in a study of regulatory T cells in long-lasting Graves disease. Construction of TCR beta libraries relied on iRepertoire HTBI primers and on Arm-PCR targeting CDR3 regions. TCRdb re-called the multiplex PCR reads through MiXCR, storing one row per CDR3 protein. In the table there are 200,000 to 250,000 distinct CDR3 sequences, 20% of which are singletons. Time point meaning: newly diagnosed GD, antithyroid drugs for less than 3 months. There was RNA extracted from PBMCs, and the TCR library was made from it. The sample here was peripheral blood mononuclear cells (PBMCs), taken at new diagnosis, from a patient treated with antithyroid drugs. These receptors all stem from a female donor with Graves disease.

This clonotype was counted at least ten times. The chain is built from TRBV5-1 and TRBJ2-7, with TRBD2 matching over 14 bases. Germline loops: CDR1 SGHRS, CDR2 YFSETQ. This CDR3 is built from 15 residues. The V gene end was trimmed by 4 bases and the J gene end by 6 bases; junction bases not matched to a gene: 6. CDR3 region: CASSHGLAGGGEQYF. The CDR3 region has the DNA TGCGCCAGCAGCCACGGACTAGCGGGAGGCGGCGAGCAGTACTTC. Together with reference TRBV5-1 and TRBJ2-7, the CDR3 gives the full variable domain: KAGVTQTPRYLIKTRGQQVTLSCSPISGHRSVSWYQQTPGQGLQFLFEYFSETQRNKGNFPGRFSGRQFSNSRSEMNVSTLELGDSALYLCASSHGLAGGGEQYFGPGTRLTVT.

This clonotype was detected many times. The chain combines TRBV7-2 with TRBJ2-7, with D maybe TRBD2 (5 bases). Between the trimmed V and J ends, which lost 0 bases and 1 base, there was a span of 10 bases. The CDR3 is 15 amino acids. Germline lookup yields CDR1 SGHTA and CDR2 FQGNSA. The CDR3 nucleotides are TGTGCCAGCAGCTTAGCGGCCGGGAAATCCTACGAGCAGTACTTC. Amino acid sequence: CASSLAAGKSYEQYF.

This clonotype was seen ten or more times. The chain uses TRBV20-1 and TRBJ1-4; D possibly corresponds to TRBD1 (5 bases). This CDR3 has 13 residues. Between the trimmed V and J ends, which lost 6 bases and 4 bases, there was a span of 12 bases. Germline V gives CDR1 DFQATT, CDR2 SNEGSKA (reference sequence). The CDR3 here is CSAKTVYNEKLFF. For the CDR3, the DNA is TGCAGTGCAAAGACAGTCTATAATGAAAAACTGTTTTTT.

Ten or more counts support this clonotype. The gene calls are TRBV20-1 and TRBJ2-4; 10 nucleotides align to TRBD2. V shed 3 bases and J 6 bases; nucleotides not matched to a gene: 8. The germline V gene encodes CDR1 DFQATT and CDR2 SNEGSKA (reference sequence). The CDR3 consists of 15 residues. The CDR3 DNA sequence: TGCAGTGCTAGGAGCGGGGGGGCCTCCGTAAACATTCAGTACTTC. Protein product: CSARSGGASVNIQYF.

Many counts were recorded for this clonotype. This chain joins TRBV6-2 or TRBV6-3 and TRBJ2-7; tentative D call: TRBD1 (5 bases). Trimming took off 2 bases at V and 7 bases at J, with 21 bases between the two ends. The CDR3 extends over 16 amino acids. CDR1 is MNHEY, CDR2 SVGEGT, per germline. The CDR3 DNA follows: TGTGCCAGCAGTTACACCTACGACAGAGGCCTGGGTGAGCAGTACTTC. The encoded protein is CASSYTYDRGLGEQYF.

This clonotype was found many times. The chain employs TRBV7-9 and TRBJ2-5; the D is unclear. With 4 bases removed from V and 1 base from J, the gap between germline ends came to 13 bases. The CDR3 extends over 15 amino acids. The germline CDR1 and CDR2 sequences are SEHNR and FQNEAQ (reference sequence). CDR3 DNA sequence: TGTGCCAGCAGCTCTAAGAAGGGTCTCCAAGAGACCCAGTACTTC. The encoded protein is CASSSKKGLQETQYF.

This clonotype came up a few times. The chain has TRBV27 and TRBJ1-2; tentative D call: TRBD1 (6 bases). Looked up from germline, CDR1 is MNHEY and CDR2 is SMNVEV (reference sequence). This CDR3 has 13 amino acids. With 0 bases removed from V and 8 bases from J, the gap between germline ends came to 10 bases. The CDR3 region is CASSLSGGRGYTF. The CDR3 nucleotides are TGTGCCAGCAGTTTATCGGGGGGCAGAGGCTACACCTTC.

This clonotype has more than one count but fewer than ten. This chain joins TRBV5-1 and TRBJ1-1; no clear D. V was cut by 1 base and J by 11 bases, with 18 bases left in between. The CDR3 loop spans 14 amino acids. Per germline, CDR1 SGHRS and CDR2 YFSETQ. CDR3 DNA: TGCGCCAGCAGCTTGAGCCCCCAGGCGGGTCGTGCTTTCTTT. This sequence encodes CASSLSPQAGRAFF.

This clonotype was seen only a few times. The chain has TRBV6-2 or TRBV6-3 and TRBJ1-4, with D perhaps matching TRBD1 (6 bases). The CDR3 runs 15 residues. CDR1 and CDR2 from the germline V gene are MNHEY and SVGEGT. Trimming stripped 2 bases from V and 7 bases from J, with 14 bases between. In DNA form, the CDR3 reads TGTGCCAGCAGTTACGAAGGGGGTCGGCGTGAAAAACTGTTTTTT. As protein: CASSYEGGRREKLFF.

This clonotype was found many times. The CDR3 sequence is CAISDGLAGVGEQFF. As DNA, the CDR3 is TGTGCCATCAGTGACGGACTAGCGGGTGTCGGGGAGCAGTTCTTC. The chain links TRBV10-3 to TRBJ2-1; 11 nucleotides align to TRBD2. CDR1 and CDR2 from the germline V gene are ENHRY and SYGVKD. J gave up 10 bases and V 3 bases, and 8 bases lay outside the gene matches. This CDR3 has 15 amino acids.

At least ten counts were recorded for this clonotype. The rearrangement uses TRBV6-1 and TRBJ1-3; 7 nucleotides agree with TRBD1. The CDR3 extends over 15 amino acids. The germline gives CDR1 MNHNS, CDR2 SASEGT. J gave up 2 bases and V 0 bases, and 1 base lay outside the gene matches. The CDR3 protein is CASSEAGTAGNTIYF. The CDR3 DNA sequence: TGTGCCAGCAGTGAAGCGGGGACAGCTGGAAACACCATATATTTT.

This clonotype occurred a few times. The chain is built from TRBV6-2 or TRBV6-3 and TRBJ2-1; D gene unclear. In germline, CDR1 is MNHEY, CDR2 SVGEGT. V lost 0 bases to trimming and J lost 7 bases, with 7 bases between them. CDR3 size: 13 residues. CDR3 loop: CASSYSRANEQFF. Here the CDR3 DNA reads TGTGCCAGCAGTTACTCGCGAGCGAATGAGCAGTTCTTC.

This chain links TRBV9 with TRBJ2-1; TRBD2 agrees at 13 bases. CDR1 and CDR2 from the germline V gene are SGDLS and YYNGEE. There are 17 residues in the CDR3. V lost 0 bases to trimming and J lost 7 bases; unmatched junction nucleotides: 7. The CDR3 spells CASSVDPGTSGANEQFF. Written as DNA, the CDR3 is TGTGCCAGCAGCGTAGATCCCGGGACTAGCGGGGCTAATGAGCAGTTCTTC.

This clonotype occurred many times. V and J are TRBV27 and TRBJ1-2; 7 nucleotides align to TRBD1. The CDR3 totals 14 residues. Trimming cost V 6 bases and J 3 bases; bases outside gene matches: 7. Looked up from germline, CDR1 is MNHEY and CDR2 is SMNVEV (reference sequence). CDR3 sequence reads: CASSLRDRDYGYTF. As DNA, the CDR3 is TGTGCCAGCAGCCTTCGAGACAGGGACTATGGCTACACCTTC.

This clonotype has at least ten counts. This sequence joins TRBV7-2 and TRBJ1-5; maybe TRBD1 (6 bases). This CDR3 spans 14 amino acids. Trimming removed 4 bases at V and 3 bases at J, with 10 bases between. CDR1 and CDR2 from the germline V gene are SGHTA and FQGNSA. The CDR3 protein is CASSSGQPNQPQHF. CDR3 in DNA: TGTGCCAGCAGCTCAGGACAGCCCAATCAGCCCCAGCATTTT.

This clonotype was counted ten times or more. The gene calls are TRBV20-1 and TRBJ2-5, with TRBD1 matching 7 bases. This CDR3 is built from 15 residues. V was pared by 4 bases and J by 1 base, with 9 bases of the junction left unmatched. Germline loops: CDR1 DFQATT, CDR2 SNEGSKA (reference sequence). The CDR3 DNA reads TGCAGTGCTACCCGGACAGGTTCCCTCCAAGAGACCCAGTACTTC. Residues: CSATRTGSLQETQYF.

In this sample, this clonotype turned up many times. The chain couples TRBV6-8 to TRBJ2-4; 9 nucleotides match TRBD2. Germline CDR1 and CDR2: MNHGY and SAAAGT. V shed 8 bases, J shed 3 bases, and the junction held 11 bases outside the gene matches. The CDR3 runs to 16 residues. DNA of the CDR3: TGTGCCAGCGAAACAGTGGTGACTAGCGGCAAAAACATTCAGTACTTC. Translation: CASETVVTSGKNIQYF.

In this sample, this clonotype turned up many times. The CDR3 protein is CASSDRLAGGNEQFF. The CDR3 coding sequence is TGCGCCAGCAGCGATAGACTAGCGGGAGGTAATGAGCAGTTCTTC. The rearrangement joins TRBV5-1 to TRBJ2-1; the match to TRBD2 covers 13 bases. J was trimmed by 7 bases and V by 4 bases; bases with no gene match: 5. The germline gives CDR1 SGHRS, CDR2 YFSETQ. The CDR3 runs to 15 residues.

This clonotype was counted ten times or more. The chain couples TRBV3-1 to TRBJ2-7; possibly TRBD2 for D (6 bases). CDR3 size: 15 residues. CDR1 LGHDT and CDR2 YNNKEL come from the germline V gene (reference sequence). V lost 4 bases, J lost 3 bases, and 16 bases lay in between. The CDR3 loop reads CASSLRSGGFYEQYF. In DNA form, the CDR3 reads TGTGCCAGCAGCCTTCGCAGTGGGGGGTTCTACGAGCAGTACTTC.

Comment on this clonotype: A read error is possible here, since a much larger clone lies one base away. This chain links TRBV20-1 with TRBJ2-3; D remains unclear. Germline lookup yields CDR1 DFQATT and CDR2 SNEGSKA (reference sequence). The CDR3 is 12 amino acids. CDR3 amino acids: CTGREASDAQYF. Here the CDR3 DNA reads TGCACCGGTAGAGAGGCCTCAGATGCGCAGTATTTT.

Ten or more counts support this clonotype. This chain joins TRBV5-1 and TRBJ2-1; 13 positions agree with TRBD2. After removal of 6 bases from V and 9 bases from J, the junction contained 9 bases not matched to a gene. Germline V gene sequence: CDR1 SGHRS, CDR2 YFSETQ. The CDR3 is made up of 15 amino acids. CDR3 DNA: TGCGCCAGCACGGAACTAGCGGGAGGGTCCGGTGAGCAGTTCTTC. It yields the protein CASTELAGGSGEQFF.

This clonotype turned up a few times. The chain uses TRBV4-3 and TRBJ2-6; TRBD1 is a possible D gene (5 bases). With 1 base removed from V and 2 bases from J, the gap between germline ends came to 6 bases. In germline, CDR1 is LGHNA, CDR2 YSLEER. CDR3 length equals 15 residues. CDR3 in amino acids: CASSQATAGANVLTF. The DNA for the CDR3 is TGCGCCAGCAGCCAAGCGACAGCTGGGGCCAACGTCCTGACTTTC.

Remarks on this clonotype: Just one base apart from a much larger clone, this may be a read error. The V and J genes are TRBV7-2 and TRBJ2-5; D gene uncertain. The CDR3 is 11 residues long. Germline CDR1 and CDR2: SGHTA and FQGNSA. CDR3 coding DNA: TGTGCCGGCAGCAAAGGCGAGACCCAGTACTTC. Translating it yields CAGSKGETQYF. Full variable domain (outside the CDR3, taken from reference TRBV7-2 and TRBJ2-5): GAGVSQSPSNKVTEKGKDVELRCDPISGHTALYWYRQSLGQGLEFLIYFQGNSAPDKSGLPSDRFSAERTGGSVSTLTIQRTQQEDSAVYLCAGSKGETQYFGPGTRLLVL.